This TCR beta chain was documented in a study of breast tumors, draining lymph nodes, adjacent tissues (dated by TCRdb to 2016 to 2017). Some background on the complete study: TCR beta repertoires were compared across tumor, adjacent nontumor tissue and axillary lymph nodes obtained from breast cancer patients. In human breast cancer, the study set out to assess how tumor, surrounding tissue and draining lymph node repertoires relate to one another and whether T cells might be exchanged between them. The study at large found these results: The study presented the conclusion that tumor T cells originate in lymph nodes as consistent with a hypothesis, not as something directly demonstrated. T-cell repertoire diversity in tumors was found to be lower than in lymph nodes but higher than in nontumor tissue, and preferential V and J gene usage was observed. The similarity between tumor and nontumor tissue repertoires was significantly greater in luminal-like breast cancer than in basal-like breast cancer. The data were considered consistent with the idea that most tumor T cells come from the lymph node and then expand in tumor tissue.

The reads were generated on an Illumina HiSeq 2000. Multiplex PCR amplification was used to generate the TCR beta chain libraries. The amplified TCR beta chain products were analyzed by high-throughput sequencing. In TCRdb, the public reads were trimmed at Q25 with fastp and aligned with MiXCR, with productive beta chains retained. Rows with one shared CDR3 protein collapse into an entry with the most common genes and DNA. This sample comprises about 140,000 distinct CDR3 sequences, over 25% of them detected only once. In total, the top ten clones hold around 2.3% of the sample. Lymph node samples were obtained from the axillary draining lymph nodes of breast cancer patients. This clonotype was counted at least ten times. The antigen it binds to is not known. No base-level quality is on record; no much larger clone is a single base apart. CDR1 and CDR2, per the germline V gene (reference sequence), are DFQATT and SNEGSKA. V loses 3 bases, J loses 5 bases, and the germline ends lie 16 bases apart. CDR3 length: 14 amino acids, cysteine to phenylalanine. The retained sequence is limited to the CDR3, 42 bases, with the frame set at the first base.

The receptor was isolated from a female donor with breast cancer. Some clones in this sample may be carry-over from other donors' samples. The rearranged segments are TRBV20-1 and TRBJ1-2; matching of 6 bases hints at TRBD1 as the D gene. The sequenced sample was axillary lymph node tissue. The DNA sequence reads TGCAGTGCTAGCGGGCTGGCAGGGGCATATGGCTACACCTTC. The encoded protein is CSASGLAGAYGYTF.